Listed below are T cell receptor beta chains from one sample, sequenced in a study of T cell repertoires in cytomegalovirus infection. These TCRs are of unknown antigen specificity. TCRdb itself ran the reads through MiXCR, one entry per CDR3 protein. The sample has 750,000 to 950,000 distinct CDR3 sequences, 25% to 30% seen once. The starting material was cultured CD8+ T cells from PBMCs, obtained from culture after CMV antigen stimulation. The source of these receptors is a human donor in good health (CMV status not recorded). Some clones in this sample may be carry-over from other donors' samples. The CDR3 runs from the conserved cysteine through the conserved F or W. D genes are given only for firm matches. Size is omitted from some rows. Given values are once, few, many or a class for expanded clones.

size | D | length | J | V | CDR3 | DNA
few | - | 17 | TRBJ1-6 | TRBV7-9 | CASSLHSAGAYNSPLHF | TGTGCCAGCAGCTTACATTCGGCAGGGGCGTATAATTCACCCCTCCACTTT
few | - | 16 | TRBJ2-7 | TRBV6-1 | CASSEVAVPDSYEQYF | TGTGCCAGCAGTGAAGTAGCAGTCCCCGACTCCTACGAGCAGTACTTC
- | TRBD1 | 14 | TRBJ1-2 | TRBV20-1 | CRAPRTGANYGYTF | TGCCGTGCGCCGCGGACAGGGGCTAACTATGGCTACACCTTC
once | TRBD1 | 17 | TRBJ2-2 | TRBV29-1 | CSVEAAEGQGAAGELFF | TGCAGCGTTGAAGCCGCGGAGGGACAGGGGGCCGCCGGGGAGCTGTTTTTT
- | - | 13 | TRBJ1-5 | TRBV12-3/TRBV12-4 | CASRDGGNQPQHF | TGTGCCAGCAGAGACGGGGGGAACCAGCCCCAGCATTTT
- | - | 15 | TRBJ2-1 | TRBV7-9 | CANSPSASSYNEQFF | TGTGCCAACAGCCCTAGCGCTAGCTCCTACAATGAGCAGTTCTTC
- | - | 17 | TRBJ2-6 | TRBV7-6 | CASSLVEAGAGANVLTF | TGTGCCAGCAGCTTAGTGGAAGCAGGAGCTGGGGCCAACGTCCTGACTTTC
many | - | 12 | TRBJ2-5 | TRBV7-8 | CASSLADETQYF | TGTGCCAGCAGCTTAGCGGATGAGACCCAGTACTTC
few | TRBD2 | 16 | TRBJ2-7 | TRBV7-9 | CASSPPPGGGGYEQYF | TGTGCCAGCAGCCCCCCCCCTGGCGGGGGGGGATACGAGCAGTACTTC
- | - | 12 | TRBJ1-1 | TRBV4-2 | CAGGQPNTEAFF | TGTGCCGGTGGACAGCCGAACACTGAAGCTTTCTTT
- | - | 13 | TRBJ2-1 | TRBV19 | CASKTQGYNEQFF | TGTGCCAGTAAGACCCAGGGCTACAATGAGCAGTTCTTC
- | - | 11 | TRBJ1-2 | TRBV9 | CASSEHYGYTF | TGTGCCAGCAGCGAACACTATGGCTACACCTTC
- | - | 14 | TRBJ1-2 | TRBV25-1 | CASSEFGGNYGYTF | TGTGCCAGCAGTGAATTTGGAGGAAACTATGGCTACACCTTC
- | - | 15 | TRBJ2-1 | TRBV7-9 | CASSLTGGVFHEQFF | TGTGCCAGCAGCTTAACTGGGGGCGTTTTCCATGAGCAGTTCTTC
many | - | 15 | TRBJ1-1 | TRBV28 | CASTPLGGRGTEAFF | TGTGCCAGCACTCCCCTGGGGGGTAGGGGAACTGAAGCTTTCTTT
many | - | 15 | TRBJ1-3 | TRBV7-9 | CASSLATGKTNTIYF | TGTGCCAGCAGCTTAGCCACAGGAAAAACCAACACCATATATTTT
- | - | 15 | TRBJ2-1 | TRBV7-3 | CASSLRTVHYNEQFF | TGTGCCAGCAGCCTACGGACAGTCCACTACAATGAGCAGTTCTTC
- | TRBD1 | 17 | TRBJ1-5 | TRBV6-2/TRBV6-3 | CASSPKTGGNSNQPQHF | TGTGCCAGCAGCCCCAAGACAGGGGGTAATAGCAATCAGCCCCAGCATTTT
- | - | 16 | TRBJ1-6 | TRBV6-5 | CASKLNPGRYNSPLHF | TGTGCCAGCAAATTAAATCCCGGTCGCTATAATTCACCCCTCCACTTT
- | - | 16 | TRBJ1-1 | TRBV5-4 | CASSLWMRKGKTEAFF | TGTGCCAGCAGCTTATGGATGAGAAAGGGGAAAACTGAAGCTTTCTTT
many | - | 13 | TRBJ1-2 | TRBV7-2 | CASSLDTNYGYTF | TGTGCCAGCAGCTTAGACACTAACTATGGCTACACCTTC
few | TRBD1 | 13 | TRBJ1-5 | TRBV6-1 | CASTTGGHQPQHF | TGTGCCAGCACTACAGGGGGCCACCAGCCCCAGCATTTT
few | TRBD2 | 15 | TRBJ2-3 | TRBV27 | CASYPAGGSTDTQYF | TGTGCCAGCTACCCAGCGGGGGGATCCACAGATACGCAGTATTTT
few | TRBD2 | 16 | TRBJ2-7 | TRBV4-1 | CASSQELAGGSYEQYF | TGCGCCAGCAGCCAAGAGCTAGCGGGGGGGTCCTACGAGCAGTACTTC
few | TRBD1 | 17 | TRBJ2-3 | TRBV5-5 | CASSFWTGTGATDTQYF | TGTGCCAGCAGCTTTTGGACCGGGACAGGAGCCACAGATACGCAGTATTTT
few | - | 15 | TRBJ2-5 | TRBV10-3 | CAISEIRQDEETQYF | TGTGCCATCAGTGAAATTAGACAGGATGAGGAGACCCAGTACTTC
- | - | 15 | TRBJ1-3 | TRBV20-1 | CSARDRAGAGNTIYF | TGCAGTGCTAGAGATCGAGCAGGGGCTGGAAACACCATATATTTT
- | TRBD2 | 15 | TRBJ2-2 | TRBV11-1 | CASSTSGGAGGELFF | TGTGCCAGCAGCACTAGCGGGGGGGCCGGCGGGGAGCTGTTTTTT
once | - | 12 | TRBJ1-2 | TRBV28 | CASNFYGIGYTF | TGTGCCAGCAATTTTTATGGGATTGGCTACACCTTC
- | - | 13 | TRBJ1-5 | TRBV12-3/TRBV12-4 | CASSQGPRQPQHF | TGTGCCAGCAGTCAGGGGCCACGTCAGCCCCAGCATTTT
- | - | 13 | TRBJ1-2 | TRBV6-5 | CASTFGGNYGYTF | TGTGCCAGCACTTTTGGGGGTAACTATGGCTACACCTTC
- | - | 14 | TRBJ2-7 | TRBV5-4 | CASSPAGAFYEQYF | TGTGCCAGCAGCCCCGCCGGGGCATTCTACGAGCAGTACTTC
many | TRBD2 | 17 | TRBJ2-3 | TRBV7-8 | CASSQNPGVTSGDTQYF | TGTGCCAGCAGCCAAAATCCCGGTGTCACTAGCGGAGATACGCAGTATTTT
- | - | 14 | TRBJ1-3 | TRBV24-1 | CATSGTNSGNTIYF | TGTGCCACCAGTGGGACCAACTCTGGAAACACCATATATTTT
- | - | 12 | TRBJ1-2 | TRBV7-9 | CASKARGYGYTF | TGTGCCAGCAAGGCCCGGGGTTATGGCTACACCTTC
few | - | 16 | TRBJ2-1 | TRBV14 | CASSQASWTGYNEQFF | TGTGCCAGCAGCCAAGCGTCTTGGACTGGATACAATGAGCAGTTCTTC
- | TRBD1 | 19 | TRBJ2-6 | TRBV14 | CASSLSAGTGFSGANVLTF | TGTGCCAGCAGCCTCTCTGCAGGGACAGGGTTCTCTGGGGCCAACGTCCTGACTTTC